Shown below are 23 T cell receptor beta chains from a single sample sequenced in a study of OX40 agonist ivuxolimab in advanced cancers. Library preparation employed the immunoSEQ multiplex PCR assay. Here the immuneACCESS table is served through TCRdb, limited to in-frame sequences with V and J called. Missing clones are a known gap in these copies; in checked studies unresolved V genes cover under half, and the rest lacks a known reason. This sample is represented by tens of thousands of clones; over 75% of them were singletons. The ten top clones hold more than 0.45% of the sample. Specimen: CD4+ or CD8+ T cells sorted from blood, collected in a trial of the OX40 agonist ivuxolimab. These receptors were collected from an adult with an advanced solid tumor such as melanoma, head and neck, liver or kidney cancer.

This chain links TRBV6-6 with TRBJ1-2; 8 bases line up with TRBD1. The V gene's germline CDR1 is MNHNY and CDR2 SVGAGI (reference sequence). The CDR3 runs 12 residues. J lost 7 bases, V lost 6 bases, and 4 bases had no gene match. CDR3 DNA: TGTGCCAGCAGGGTAGACAGGGGTGGCTACACCTTC. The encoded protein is CASRVDRGGYTF.

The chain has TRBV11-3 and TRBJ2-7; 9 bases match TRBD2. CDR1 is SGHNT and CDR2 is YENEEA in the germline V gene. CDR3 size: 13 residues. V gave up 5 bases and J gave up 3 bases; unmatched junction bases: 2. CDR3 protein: CASSPTSGYEQYF. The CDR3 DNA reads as TGTGCCAGCAGCCCGACTAGCGGCTACGAGCAGTACTTC.

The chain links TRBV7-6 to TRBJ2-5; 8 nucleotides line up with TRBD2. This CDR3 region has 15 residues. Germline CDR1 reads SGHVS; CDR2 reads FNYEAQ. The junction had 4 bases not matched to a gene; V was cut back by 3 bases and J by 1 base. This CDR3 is CASSFSGTTQETQYF. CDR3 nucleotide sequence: TGTGCCAGCAGCTTTAGCGGGACAACCCAAGAGACCCAGTACTTC. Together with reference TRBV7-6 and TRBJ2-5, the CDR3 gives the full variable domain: GAGVSQSPRYKVTKRGQDVALRCDPISGHVSLYWYRQALGQGPEFLTYFNYEAQQDKSGLPNDRFSAERPEGSISTLTIQRTEQRDSAMYRCASSFSGTTQETQYFGPGTRLLVL.

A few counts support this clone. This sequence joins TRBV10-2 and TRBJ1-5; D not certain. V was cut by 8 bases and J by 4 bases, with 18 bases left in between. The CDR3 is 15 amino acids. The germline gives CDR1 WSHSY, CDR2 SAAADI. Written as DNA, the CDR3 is TGCGCCAGCCGAGCCTCAGACCAATTAAATCAGCCCCAGCATTTT. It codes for CASRASDQLNQPQHF.

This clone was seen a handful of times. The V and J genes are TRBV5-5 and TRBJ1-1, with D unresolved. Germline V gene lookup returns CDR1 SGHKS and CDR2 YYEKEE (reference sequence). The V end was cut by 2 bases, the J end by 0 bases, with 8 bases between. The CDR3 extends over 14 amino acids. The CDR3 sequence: CASSFSGMNTEAFF. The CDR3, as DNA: TGTGCCAGCAGCTTTTCGGGTATGAACACTGAAGCTTTCTTT.

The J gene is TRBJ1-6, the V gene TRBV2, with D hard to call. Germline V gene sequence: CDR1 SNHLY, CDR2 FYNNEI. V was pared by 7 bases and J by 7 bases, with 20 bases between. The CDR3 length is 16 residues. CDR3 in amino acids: CASTPRTPWGNSPLHF. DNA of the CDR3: TGTGCCAGCACCCCACGGACCCCGTGGGGAAATTCACCCCTCCACTTT. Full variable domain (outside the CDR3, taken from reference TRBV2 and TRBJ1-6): EPEVTQTPSHQVTQMGQEVILRCVPISNHLYFYWYRQILGQKVEFLVSFYNNEISEKSEIFDDQFSVERPDGSNFTLKIRSTKLEDSAMYFCASTPRTPWGNSPLHFGNGTRLTVT.

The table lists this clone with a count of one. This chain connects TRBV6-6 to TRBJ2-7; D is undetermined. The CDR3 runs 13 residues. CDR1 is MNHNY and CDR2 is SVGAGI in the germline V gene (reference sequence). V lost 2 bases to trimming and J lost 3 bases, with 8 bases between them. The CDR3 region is CASSYLVNYEQYF. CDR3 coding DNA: TGTGCCAGCAGTTACCTGGTAAACTACGAGCAGTACTTC.

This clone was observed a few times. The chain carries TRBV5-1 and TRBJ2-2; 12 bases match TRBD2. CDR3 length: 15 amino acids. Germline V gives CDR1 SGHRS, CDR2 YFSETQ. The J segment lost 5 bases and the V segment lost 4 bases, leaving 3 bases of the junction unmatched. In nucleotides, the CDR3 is TGCGCCAGCAGCCAACTAGCGGGAGGAACCGGGGAGCTGTTTTTT. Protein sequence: CASSQLAGGTGELFF.

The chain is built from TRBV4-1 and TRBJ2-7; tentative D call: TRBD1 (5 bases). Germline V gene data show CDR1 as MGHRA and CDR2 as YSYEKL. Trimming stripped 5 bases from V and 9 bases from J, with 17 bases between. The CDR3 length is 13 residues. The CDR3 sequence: CASSASREMRQYF. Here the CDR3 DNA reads TGCGCCAGCAGCGCCTCCAGGGAAATGAGGCAGTACTTC.

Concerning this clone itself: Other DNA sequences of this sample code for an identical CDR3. The CDR3 is CASSLGRGQETQYF. Here the CDR3 DNA reads TGCGCCAGCAGCTTGGGAAGAGGGCAAGAGACCCAGTACTTC. V is TRBV5-1 and J is TRBJ2-5, with D possibly matching TRBD2 (5 bases). V lost 0 bases, J lost 2 bases, and 8 bases lay in between. This CDR3 comprises 14 residues. Germline values: CDR1 SGHRS, CDR2 YFSETQ. The entire variable domain, with the rest obtained from reference TRBV5-1 and TRBJ2-5, is as follows: KAGVTQTPRYLIKTRGQQVTLSCSPISGHRSVSWYQQTPGQGLQFLFEYFSETQRNKGNFPGRFSGRQFSNSRSEMNVSTLELGDSALYLCASSLGRGQETQYFGPGTRLLVL.

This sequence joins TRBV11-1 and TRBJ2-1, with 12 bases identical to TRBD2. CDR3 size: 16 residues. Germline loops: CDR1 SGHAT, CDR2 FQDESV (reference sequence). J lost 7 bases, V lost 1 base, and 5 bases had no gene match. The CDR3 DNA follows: TGTGCCAGCAGCTTAGTGGGGACTAGCGGGTGGAATGAGCAGTTCTTC. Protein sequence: CASSLVGTSGWNEQFF.

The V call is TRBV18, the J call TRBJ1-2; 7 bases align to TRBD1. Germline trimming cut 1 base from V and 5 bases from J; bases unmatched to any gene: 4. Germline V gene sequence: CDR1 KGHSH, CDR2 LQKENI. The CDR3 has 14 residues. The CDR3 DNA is TGTGCCAGCTCACCACTGGGACAGCCTTATGGCTACACCTTC. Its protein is CASSPLGQPYGYTF.

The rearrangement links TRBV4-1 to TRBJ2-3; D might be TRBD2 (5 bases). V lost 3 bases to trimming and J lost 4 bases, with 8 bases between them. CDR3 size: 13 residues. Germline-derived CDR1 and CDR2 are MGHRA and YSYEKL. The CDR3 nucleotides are TGCGCCAGCAGCCACGGAGGTTCAGATACGCAGTATTTT. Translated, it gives CASSHGGSDTQYF.

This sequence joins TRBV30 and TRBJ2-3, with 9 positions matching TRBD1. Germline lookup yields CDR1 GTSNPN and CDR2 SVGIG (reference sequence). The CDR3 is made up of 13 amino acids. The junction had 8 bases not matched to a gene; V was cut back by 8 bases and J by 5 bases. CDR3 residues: CAGGTGRRDTQYF. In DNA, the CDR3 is TGTGCCGGGGGGACAGGGAGGAGAGATACGCAGTATTTT.

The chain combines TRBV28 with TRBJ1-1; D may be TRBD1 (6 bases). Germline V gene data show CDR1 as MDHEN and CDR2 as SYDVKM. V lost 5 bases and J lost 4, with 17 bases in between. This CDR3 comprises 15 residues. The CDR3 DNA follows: TGTGCCAGCAGTCCCCCTCGGGGGGCTGGCACTGAAGCTTTCTTT. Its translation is CASSPPRGAGTEAFF.

CDR3 nucleotide sequence: TGTGCCAGTAGTACTATGGGTGGCGGACAGAAGTACTTC. Protein product: CASSTMGGGQKYF. The chain links TRBV19 to TRBJ2-4; weak D call: TRBD1 (6 bases). Trimming took 4 bases from V and 14 from J, leaving 18 bases between them. The CDR3 is 13 residues long. Germline CDR1 is LNHDA and CDR2 is SQIVND (reference sequence).

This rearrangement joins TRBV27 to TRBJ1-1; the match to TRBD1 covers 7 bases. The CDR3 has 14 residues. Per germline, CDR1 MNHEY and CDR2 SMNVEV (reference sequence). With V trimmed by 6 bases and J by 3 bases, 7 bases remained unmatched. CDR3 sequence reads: CASRRRTGYTEAFF. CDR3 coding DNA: TGTGCCAGCAGGCGCAGGACAGGTTACACTGAAGCTTTCTTT.

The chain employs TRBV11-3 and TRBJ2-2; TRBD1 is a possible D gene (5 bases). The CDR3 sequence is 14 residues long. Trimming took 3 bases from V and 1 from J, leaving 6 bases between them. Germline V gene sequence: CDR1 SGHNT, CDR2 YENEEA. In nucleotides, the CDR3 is TGTGCCAGCAGCTTTAGGGGGAACACCGGGGAGCTGTTTTTT. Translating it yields CASSFRGNTGELFF.

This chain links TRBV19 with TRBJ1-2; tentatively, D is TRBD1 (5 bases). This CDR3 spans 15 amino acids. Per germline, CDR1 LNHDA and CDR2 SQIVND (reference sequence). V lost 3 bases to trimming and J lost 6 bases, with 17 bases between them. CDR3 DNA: TGTGCCAGTAGTATTGAAATTGGCAGGGTTGATGGCTACACCTTC. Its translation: CASSIEIGRVDGYTF.

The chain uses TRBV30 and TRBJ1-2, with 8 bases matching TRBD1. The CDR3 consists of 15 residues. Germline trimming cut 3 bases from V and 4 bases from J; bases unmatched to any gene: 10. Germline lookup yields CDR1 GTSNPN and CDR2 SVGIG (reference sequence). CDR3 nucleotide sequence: TGTGCCTGGAGGGGTCAGGGGGCAACGATCTATGGCTACACCTTC. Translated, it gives CAWRGQGATIYGYTF.

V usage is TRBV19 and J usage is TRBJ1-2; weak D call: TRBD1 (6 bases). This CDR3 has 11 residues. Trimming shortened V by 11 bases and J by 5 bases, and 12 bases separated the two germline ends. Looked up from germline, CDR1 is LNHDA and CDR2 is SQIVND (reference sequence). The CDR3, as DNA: TGTGCCGCGGACAGTGGGTATGGCTACACCTTC. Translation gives CAADSGYGYTF.

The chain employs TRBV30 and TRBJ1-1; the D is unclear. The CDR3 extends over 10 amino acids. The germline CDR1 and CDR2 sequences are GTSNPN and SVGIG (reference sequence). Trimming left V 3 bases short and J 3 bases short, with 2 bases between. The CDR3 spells CAWSHTEAFF. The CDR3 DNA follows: TGTGCCTGGAGCCACACTGAAGCTTTCTTT. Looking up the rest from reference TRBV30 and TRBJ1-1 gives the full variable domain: SQTIHQWPATLVQPVGSPLSLECTVEGTSNPNLYWYRQAAGRGLQLLFYSVGIGQISSEVPQNLSASRPQDRQFILSSKKLLLSDSGFYLCAWSHTEAFFGQGTRLTVV.

The CDR3 nucleotides read TGTGCCAGCAGTTTGCCACAGGGCACTGAAGCTTTCTTT. Amino acid sequence: CASSLPQGTEAFF. The chain employs TRBV28 and TRBJ1-1; TRBD1 might be the D (6 bases). V dropped 3 bases and J dropped 4 bases, with 9 bases sitting between them. There are 13 residues in the CDR3. Germline loops: CDR1 MDHEN, CDR2 SYDVKM.